The 29 T cell receptor beta chains reported below all come from one sample, sequenced in a study of cytomegalovirus exposure and HLA in healthy donors. PCR amplification relied on 60 Vbeta primers (plus 13 Jbeta primers). Clones were read by immunoSEQ multiplex PCR, and TCRdb kept only the in-frame ones, dropping some. The table shows some 67,000 clones, with around three quarters occurring only once. Sequenced sample: PBMCs. These TCRs come from a man in his 60s in good health and CMV-seropositive.

This clone was observed a few times. V usage is TRBV19 and J usage is TRBJ1-5, with a possible D match to TRBD1 (6 bases). Germline CDR1 and CDR2: LNHDA and SQIVND (reference sequence). The V gene lost 6 bases and the J gene lost 1 base, with 10 bases spanning the gap. CDR3 length: 14 residues. The CDR3, as DNA: TGTGCCAGTAGGCACACAGGGAGCAATCAGCCCCAGCATTTT. Translated: CASRHTGSNQPQHF.

The V gene is TRBV5-1, the J gene TRBJ1-2; D perhaps matches TRBD1 (6 bases). The CDR3 has 14 residues. Germline V lookup: CDR1 SGHRS, CDR2 YFSETQ. Trimming removed 4 bases at V and 1 base at J, with 11 bases between. Written as DNA, the CDR3 is TGCGCCAGCAGCCCCCCGGACAGTAACTATGGCTACACCTTC. Translation: CASSPPDSNYGYTF.

The chain carries TRBV18 and TRBJ2-3; no firm D call. V was cut by 5 bases and J by 1 base, with 4 bases left in between. This CDR3 contains 12 residues. Germline CDR1 is KGHSH and CDR2 is LQKENI. The CDR3 reads CASSTRTDTQYF. The CDR3 DNA follows: TGTGCCAGCTCAACTCGCACAGATACGCAGTATTTT.

The chain is built from TRBV4-1 and TRBJ2-1; tentatively, D is TRBD2 (5 bases). Germline V gene lookup returns CDR1 MGHRA and CDR2 YSYEKL. This CDR3 is built from 13 residues. V was clipped by 5 bases and J by 5 bases, with 10 bases between them. The chain's CDR3 is CASSFTGDNEQFF. DNA for the CDR3: TGCGCCAGCAGCTTCACCGGGGACAATGAGCAGTTCTTC.

This rearrangement joins TRBV2 to TRBJ1-6; a weak D match, TRBD1 (6 bases). With 7 bases removed from V and 9 bases from J, the gap between germline ends came to 13 bases. CDR1 is SNHLY and CDR2 is FYNNEI in the germline V gene. The CDR3 contains 13 residues. In DNA form, the CDR3 reads TGTGCCAGCAAAAGGGGGGGGACTTCACCCCTCCACTTT. Translation: CASKRGGTSPLHF.

The rearrangement links TRBV5-4 to TRBJ2-4, with 8 bases fitting TRBD2. CDR3 length: 15 amino acids. Germline V gives CDR1 SGHNT, CDR2 YYREEE (reference sequence). Trimming cost V 4 bases and J 4 bases; bases outside gene matches: 7. CDR3 sequence: CASSQEKRGKNIQYF. The CDR3 nucleotides are TGTGCCAGCAGCCAAGAAAAGCGGGGGAAAAACATTCAGTACTTC.

The genes are TRBV11-2 and TRBJ1-1; 8 nucleotides agree with TRBD1. The V and J ends lost 4 bases and 3 bases, in that order; junction bases with no gene match: 10. This CDR3 has 16 amino acids. Germline assignment: CDR1 SGHAT and CDR2 FQNNGV. CDR3: CASSSIYRGTDTEAFF. CDR3 sequence (DNA): TGTGCCAGCAGCTCAATCTACAGGGGGACGGACACTGAAGCTTTCTTT.

V gene TRBV18 combines with J gene TRBJ1-2; 8 nucleotides line up with TRBD1. The J segment lost 3 bases and the V segment lost 2 bases, leaving 11 bases of the junction unmatched. The CDR3 runs 17 residues. Germline CDR1 reads KGHSH; CDR2 reads LQKENI. CDR3 amino acids: CASSPLGQGMTDYGYTF. The CDR3 DNA is TGTGCCAGCTCACCATTAGGACAGGGAATGACGGACTATGGCTACACCTTC. The full variable domain, rest sourced from reference TRBV18 and TRBJ1-2, is NAGVMQNPRHLVRRRGQEARLRCSPMKGHSHVYWYRQLPEEGLKFMVYLQKENIIDESGMPKERFSAEFPKEGPSILRIQQVVRGDSAAYFCASSPLGQGMTDYGYTFGSGTRLTVV.

This clone has only one observation. The chain employs TRBV5-5 and TRBJ2-4, with TRBD2 matching 7 bases. The V and J ends lost 1 base and 0 bases, in that order; junction bases with no gene match: 4. The CDR3 runs 16 residues. Germline values: CDR1 SGHKS, CDR2 YYEKEE (reference sequence). The CDR3 region is CASSLLGGVAKNIQYF. The CDR3 nucleotides read TGTGCCAGCAGCTTGTTGGGGGGGGTAGCCAAAAACATTCAGTACTTC.

This clone was detected only a few times. The chain joins TRBV7-9 to TRBJ1-6; D not certain. V was cut by 8 bases and J by 0 bases, with 8 bases left in between. Germline values: CDR1 SEHNR, CDR2 FQNEAQ (reference sequence). The CDR3 is 14 residues long. In nucleotides, the CDR3 is TGTGCCAGCCAGTCATTCTCCTATAATTCACCCCTCCACTTT. As protein: CASQSFSYNSPLHF. Combining the CDR3 with reference TRBV7-9 and TRBJ1-6 gives the whole variable domain DTGVSQNPRHKITKRGQNVTFRCDPISEHNRLYWYRQTLGQGPEFLTYFQNEAQLEKSRLLSDRFSAERPKGSFSTLEIQRTEQGDSAMYLCASQSFSYNSPLHFGNGTRLTVT.

This clone was observed once. The chain uses TRBV5-3 and TRBJ2-5; D gene uncertain. TRBV5-3 is annotated as an ORF whose role is uncertain. V was cut by 8 bases and J by 5 bases, with 25 bases left in between. This CDR3 spans 16 amino acids. This CDR3 is CARSLQQPLNRETQYF. DNA of the CDR3: TGTGCCAGGTCATTACAGCAACCTCTAAACCGGGAGACCCAGTACTTC.

CDR3 bases: TGTGCCAGCACCCCCATAGACAGGGGTCTCGCGAACACCGGGGAGCTGTTTTTT. The encoded protein is CASTPIDRGLANTGELFF. The chain combines TRBV27 with TRBJ2-2, with TRBD1 identical over 8 bases. V shed 7 bases, J shed 0 bases, and the junction held 13 bases outside the gene matches. CDR1 is MNHEY and CDR2 is SMNVEV in the germline V gene (reference sequence). The CDR3 runs to 18 residues.

The chain combines TRBV7-9 with TRBJ2-5; D is perhaps TRBD2 (6 bases). The CDR3 loop spans 15 amino acids. Germline loops: CDR1 SEHNR, CDR2 FQNEAQ (reference sequence). V was trimmed by 5 bases and J by 3 bases, leaving 16 bases between them. CDR3 bases: TGTGCCAGCAGCGCGGGACTGTCGAAGAAAGAGACCCAGTACTTC. Residues: CASSAGLSKKETQYF.

The chain uses TRBV5-4 and TRBJ1-4; 12 bases match TRBD1. Germline CDR1 and CDR2: SGHNT and YYREEE (reference sequence). This CDR3 region has 15 residues. V dropped 7 bases and J dropped 8; count of bases not matched to a gene: 9. CDR3 amino acids: CASGTGGQLGEKLFF. Here the CDR3 DNA reads TGTGCCAGCGGGACAGGGGGCCAACTGGGGGAAAAACTGTTTTTT.

The V call is TRBV7-9, the J call TRBJ2-5, with a tentative D call TRBD1 (6 bases). The V gene's germline CDR1 is SEHNR and CDR2 FQNEAQ (reference sequence). V lost 5 bases, J lost 5 bases, and 12 bases lay in between. The CDR3 covers 13 residues. The DNA for the CDR3 is TGTGCCAGCAGCCCCCACAGGGTCGAGACCCAGTACTTC. Its translation is CASSPHRVETQYF.

This clone has a handful of counts. The J gene is TRBJ2-2, the V gene TRBV9, with D possibly TRBD2 on 5 matching bases. The CDR3 consists of 15 residues. CDR1 SGDLS and CDR2 YYNGEE come from the germline V gene. V shed 3 bases and J shed 6 bases, with 15 bases lying between them. The CDR3 sequence is CASSGAAVSAGELFF. CDR3 nucleotides: TGTGCCAGCAGCGGAGCCGCCGTTAGCGCCGGGGAGCTGTTTTTT.

Comments on this clone: At one boundary the junction diverges from the germline segment, which might be a read error. V is TRBV19 and J is TRBJ2-1; D possibly corresponds to TRBD2 (5 bases). In germline, CDR1 is LNHDA, CDR2 SQIVND (reference sequence). The CDR3 runs 16 residues. CDR3 residues: CASRPSTGNSYNEQLF. Here the CDR3 DNA reads TGTGCCAGTAGGCCCAGTACGGGAAACAGCTACAATGAGCAGCTCTTC.

The V and J genes are TRBV5-1 and TRBJ2-7, with 7 bases aligning to TRBD2. Germline values: CDR1 SGHRS, CDR2 YFSETQ. The CDR3 totals 14 residues. J was trimmed by 1 base and V by 0 bases; bases with no gene match: 1. The DNA of the CDR3 is TGCGCCAGCAGCTTGGGGGGGGGATCCTACGAGCAGTACTTC. It specifies CASSLGGGSYEQYF.

The chain employs TRBV7-2 and TRBJ2-5, with TRBD2 identical over 9 bases. J lost 9 bases, V lost 4 bases, and 12 bases had no gene match. Germline V gives CDR1 SGHTA, CDR2 FQGNSA. The CDR3 totals 15 residues. CDR3 residues: CASSSGSGRATAQYF. Here the CDR3 DNA reads TGTGCCAGCAGCTCCGGTAGCGGGAGAGCGACGGCCCAGTACTTC.

The V gene is TRBV2, the J gene TRBJ2-5, with 8 bases identical to TRBD2. The CDR3 has 16 amino acids. Germline CDR1 and CDR2: SNHLY and FYNNEI. Trimming removed 3 bases from V and 7 bases from J; junction bases left unmatched: 13. CDR3 amino acids: CASSEGPGTSRATQYF. The CDR3 DNA follows: TGTGCCAGCAGTGAGGGACCCGGGACTAGTAGGGCGACCCAGTACTTC.

This chain connects TRBV19 to TRBJ1-6; possibly TRBD1 for D (5 bases). Trimming shortened V by 4 bases and J by 5 bases, and 21 bases separated the two germline ends. CDR3 length equals 18 residues. Germline V gene lookup returns CDR1 LNHDA and CDR2 SQIVND (reference sequence). The CDR3 region is CASSTPRAGWQDNSPLHF. In DNA form, the CDR3 reads TGTGCCAGTAGTACCCCCCGGGCAGGGTGGCAAGATAATTCACCCCTCCACTTT. Together with reference TRBV19 and TRBJ1-6, the CDR3 gives the full variable domain: DGGITQSPKYLFRKEGQNVTLSCEQNLNHDAMYWYRQDPGQGLRLIYYSQIVNDFQKGDIAEGYSVSREKKESFPLTVTSAQKNPTAFYLCASSTPRAGWQDNSPLHFGNGTRLTVT.

This clone was counted a few times. The chain has TRBV10-2 and TRBJ2-3; TRBD1 is a possible D gene (5 bases). V lost 11 bases and J 0 bases, leaving 9 bases between the germline ends. Germline lookup yields CDR1 WSHSY and CDR2 SAAADI. There are 12 residues in the CDR3. As DNA, the CDR3 is TGCGCCGGTGGGGCTAGCACAGATACGCAGTATTTT. Translation: CAGGASTDTQYF.

The table lists this clone with a few counts. This chain uses TRBV4-1 with TRBJ1-1; 11 bases are shared with TRBD1. The ends lost 3 bases at V and 3 bases at J; junction bases unmatched: 6. The CDR3 is made up of 16 amino acids. CDR1 and CDR2 from the germline V gene are MGHRA and YSYEKL. Here the CDR3 reads CASSQGQGDRYTEAFF. CDR3 DNA sequence: TGCGCCAGCAGCCAGGGACAGGGGGATAGGTACACTGAAGCTTTCTTT.

With regard to this clone: Other DNA sequences in this sample translate to the same CDR3. The chain recombines TRBV9 with TRBJ2-7; D may be TRBD1 (7 bases). In germline, CDR1 is SGDLS, CDR2 YYNGEE. The germline V and J ends were trimmed by 0 bases and 2 bases, with 12 bases remaining between them. CDR3 length: 15 amino acids. The CDR3 sequence: CASSVGAGGTYEQYF. CDR3 nucleotide sequence: TGTGCCAGCAGCGTAGGGGCAGGGGGGACCTACGAGCAGTACTTC.

The chain couples TRBV12-2 to TRBJ1-1. TRBV12-2 is given as a pseudogene. The CDR3 has 19 amino acids. CDR3 residues: CASRLASTFDYSMNTEAFF. CDR3 nucleotides: TGTGCAAGTCGCTTAGCGTCCACCTTTGATTACTCTATGAACACTGAAGCTTTCTTT.

V gene TRBV9 combines with J gene TRBJ2-7; 7 positions match TRBD2. J lost 3 bases, V lost 7 bases, and 4 bases had no gene match. This CDR3 has 12 amino acids. Per germline, CDR1 SGDLS and CDR2 YYNGEE. The CDR3 nucleotides are TGTGCCAGCGGAGGGACTAACTACGAGCAGTACTTC. As protein: CASGGTNYEQYF.

The rearrangement joins TRBV5-1 to TRBJ2-2; 7 nucleotides agree with TRBD1. After removal of 4 bases from V and 5 bases from J, the junction contained 14 bases not matched to a gene. The CDR3 consists of 17 residues. Germline CDR1 reads SGHRS; CDR2 reads YFSETQ. The CDR3 DNA reads as TGCGCCAGCAGCGGGGGAACAGGGGTTGAGCGGACCGGGGAGCTGTTTTTT. It codes for CASSGGTGVERTGELFF.

A single count supports this clone. The CDR3 nucleotides read TGTGCCAGCAGTTACTCGCACTACCAGGGGGCGGACGGCTACACCTTC. It yields the protein CASSYSHYQGADGYTF. The chain employs TRBV6-6 and TRBJ1-2; 8 bases align to TRBD1. V gave up 0 bases and J gave up 8 bases; unmatched junction bases: 11. Germline CDR1 is MNHNY and CDR2 is SVGAGI (reference sequence). CDR3 length: 16 amino acids.

The CDR3 nucleotides are TGTGCCAGCAGCTCAGCAGGGGTCAGAAATGAGCAGTTCTTC. Protein product: CASSSAGVRNEQFF. The rearrangement links TRBV11-3 to TRBJ2-1, with D possibly TRBD1 on 6 matching bases. Germline loops: CDR1 SGHNT, CDR2 YENEEA. This CDR3 region has 14 residues. V gave up 4 bases and J gave up 7 bases, with 14 bases separating them.